A selection of T cell receptor beta chains follows, all from one sample in a study of cytomegalovirus exposure and HLA in healthy donors. Some clones are missing from TCRdb's copy, which holds only in-frame ones; the method was immunoSEQ multiplex PCR. Counted here are roughly 290,000 clones, about 87% occurring once; the ten biggest clones make up about 2.5%. The specimen was PBMCs. All receptors come from a young woman in good health and CMV-seronegative. Each CDR3 is given with its conserved first and last residue. The D gene is left open where the match is weak. Expanded clones get a size class; other rows say once, few or many, or leave the size out.

v_call: TRBV5-6
j_call: TRBJ2-5
d_call: TRBD2
clone_size: NA
cdr3_nt: TGTGCCAGCAGCGGAACTAGCGGGGGGGCCAAGATGGAGACCCAGTACTTC
cdr3_aa: CASSGTSGGAKMETQYF

v_call: TRBV9
j_call: TRBJ2-7
d_call: TRBD1
clone_size: NA
cdr3_nt: TGTGCCAGCAGCAGCGGGACAGGGGATTCCTACGAGCAGTACTTC
cdr3_aa: CASSSGTGDSYEQYF

v_call: TRBV11-3
j_call: TRBJ2-2
d_call: TRBD1
clone_size: NA
cdr3_nt: TGTGCCAGCAGCCTAAGACAGGGAGACACCGGGGAGCTGTTTTTT
cdr3_aa: CASSLRQGDTGELFF

v_call: TRBV7-6
j_call: TRBJ2-3
d_call: NA
clone_size: NA
cdr3_nt: TGTGCCAGCAGCTCCGGGAGATTCACAGATACGCAGTATTTT
cdr3_aa: CASSSGRFTDTQYF

v_call: TRBV18
j_call: TRBJ2-3
d_call: TRBD1
clone_size: NA
cdr3_nt: TGTGCCAGCTCTCCCGACAGGGGGGGCACAGATACGCAGTATTTT
cdr3_aa: CASSPDRGGTDTQYF

v_call: TRBV5-1
j_call: TRBJ2-7
d_call: NA
clone_size: NA
cdr3_nt: TGCGCCAGCAGCGAGACCAGGCAATCCTACGAGCAGTACTTC
cdr3_aa: CASSETRQSYEQYF

v_call: TRBV2
j_call: TRBJ2-2
d_call: TRBD2
clone_size: NA
cdr3_nt: TGTGCCAGCATAGGAGGTAGCGGGGGCACCGGGGAGCTGTTTTTT
cdr3_aa: CASIGGSGGTGELFF

v_call: TRBV2
j_call: TRBJ1-2
d_call: NA
clone_size: NA
cdr3_nt: TGTGCCAGCAGCGGTGTAACCAACTATGGCTACACCTTC
cdr3_aa: CASSGVTNYGYTF

v_call: TRBV5-1
j_call: TRBJ1-3
d_call: TRBD1
clone_size: NA
cdr3_nt: TGCGCCAGCAGACAAGGGACAGGCTCTGGAAACACCATATATTTT
cdr3_aa: CASRQGTGSGNTIYF

v_call: TRBV27
j_call: TRBJ2-7
d_call: NA
clone_size: NA
cdr3_nt: TGTGCCAGCAGCCATGGACAAGAGCTCTACGAGCAGTACTTC
cdr3_aa: CASSHGQELYEQYF

v_call: TRBV5-1
j_call: TRBJ2-1
d_call: TRBD2
clone_size: NA
cdr3_nt: TGCGCCAGCAGTTGGCGGGCTAGCGGGGGGCCTTCCTACAATGAGCAGTTCTTC
cdr3_aa: CASSWRASGGPSYNEQFF

v_call: TRBV21-1
j_call: TRBJ1-1
d_call: NA
clone_size: NA
cdr3_nt: TGTGCCAGCAGCGCAGGGGGCCGTGCGATTGGTATTTGGTGGACTGAAGCTTTCTTT
cdr3_aa: CASSAGGRAIGIWWTEAFF

v_call: TRBV19
j_call: TRBJ1-4
d_call: TRBD1
clone_size: NA
cdr3_nt: TGTGCCAGTAGTATAGGCGCCCCGGGACAGAATGAAAAACTGTTTTTT
cdr3_aa: CASSIGAPGQNEKLFF

v_call: TRBV5-4
j_call: TRBJ1-6
d_call: NA
clone_size: NA
cdr3_nt: TGTGCCAGCAGCTTGGGCGGGGGTAATTCACCCCTCCACTTT
cdr3_aa: CASSLGGGNSPLHF

v_call: TRBV19
j_call: TRBJ1-4
d_call: NA
clone_size: once
cdr3_nt: TGTGCCAGTAGTGAAAGGTGGGAGGAAAAACTGTTTTTT
cdr3_aa: CASSERWEEKLFF

v_call: TRBV7-2
j_call: TRBJ1-5
d_call: NA
clone_size: NA
cdr3_nt: TGTGCCAGCAGCTTTCCGGGGGATCAGCCCCAGCATTTT
cdr3_aa: CASSFPGDQPQHF

v_call: TRBV29-1
j_call: TRBJ1-1
d_call: NA
clone_size: NA
cdr3_nt: TGCAGCGTTGGATTCGGGGACACTGAAGCTTTCTTT
cdr3_aa: CSVGFGDTEAFF

v_call: TRBV5-1
j_call: TRBJ2-7
d_call: NA
clone_size: few
cdr3_nt: TGCGCCAGCAGGGCCGGGGCAGGGGTCGAGCAGTACTTC
cdr3_aa: CASRAGAGVEQYF

v_call: TRBV12-5
j_call: TRBJ1-6
d_call: TRBD1
clone_size: NA
cdr3_nt: TGTGCTAGTGGTTTGCGTGGACAGGGGAGCTCCTATAATTCACCCCTCCACTTT
cdr3_aa: CASGLRGQGSSYNSPLHF

v_call: TRBV2
j_call: TRBJ2-1
d_call: TRBD2
clone_size: NA
cdr3_nt: TGTGCCAGCAGTGACCTCCTAGCGGGGGGGCAGTTCTTC
cdr3_aa: CASSDLLAGGQFF

v_call: TRBV9
j_call: TRBJ2-3
d_call: TRBD2
clone_size: NA
cdr3_nt: TGTGCCAGCAGCGTAGTTAGCGGGGGGAGGGGAGATACGCAGTATTTT
cdr3_aa: CASSVVSGGRGDTQYF

v_call: TRBV7-2
j_call: TRBJ1-3
d_call: NA
clone_size: NA
cdr3_nt: TGTGCCAGCAGCCCTAGATACCTTACAGGGAGGGTAGTAGACACCATATATTTT
cdr3_aa: CASSPRYLTGRVVDTIYF

v_call: TRBV4-2
j_call: TRBJ1-1
d_call: NA
clone_size: once
cdr3_nt: TGTGCCAGCAGCCAAGACCGGGGGGTGTTGAACACTGAAGCTTTCTTT
cdr3_aa: CASSQDRGVLNTEAFF

v_call: TRBV18
j_call: TRBJ2-7
d_call: NA
clone_size: NA
cdr3_nt: TGTGCCAGCTCACCAGACAGCTCCTACGAGCAGTACTTC
cdr3_aa: CASSPDSSYEQYF

v_call: TRBV6-5
j_call: TRBJ1-5
d_call: NA
clone_size: NA
cdr3_nt: TGTGCCAGCAGGGTCCGGGGGGCTCAGCCCCAGCATTTT
cdr3_aa: CASRVRGAQPQHF

v_call: TRBV2
j_call: TRBJ2-6
d_call: TRBD1
clone_size: NA
cdr3_nt: TGTGCCAGCAGTCCGGACAGGGCTGGGGCCAACGTCCTGACTTTC
cdr3_aa: CASSPDRAGANVLTF

v_call: TRBV4-1
j_call: TRBJ2-2
d_call: TRBD2
clone_size: NA
cdr3_nt: TGCGCCAGCAGCCAAGATGAGGGAGCGGGGAAAACCGGGGAGCTGTTTTTT
cdr3_aa: CASSQDEGAGKTGELFF

v_call: TRBV18
j_call: TRBJ1-3
d_call: NA
clone_size: NA
cdr3_nt: TGTGCCAGCTCCCAAAGACAGAGCGAGGTTTCTGGAAACACCATATATTTT
cdr3_aa: CASSQRQSEVSGNTIYF

v_call: TRBV6-5
j_call: TRBJ1-2
d_call: NA
clone_size: NA
cdr3_nt: TGTGCCAGCAGTTACTCAGGTCTGCCGGGGGGCTACACCTTC
cdr3_aa: CASSYSGLPGGYTF

v_call: TRBV30
j_call: TRBJ1-2
d_call: NA
clone_size: NA
cdr3_nt: TGTGCCTGGAGTGTCTGGGGGCGCGGCTATGGCTACACCTTC
cdr3_aa: CAWSVWGRGYGYTF

v_call: TRBV2
j_call: TRBJ2-5
d_call: NA
clone_size: NA
cdr3_nt: TGTGCCAGCAGTGAACTCCAGACCCAGTACTTC
cdr3_aa: CASSELQTQYF

v_call: TRBV9
j_call: TRBJ2-7
d_call: NA
clone_size: NA
cdr3_nt: TGTGCCAGCAGCGTAGATGTGGGGACATACTCCTACGAGCAGTACTTC
cdr3_aa: CASSVDVGTYSYEQYF

v_call: TRBV21-1
j_call: TRBJ1-5
d_call: NA
clone_size: NA
cdr3_nt: TGTGCCCTTCCCGATATGGAGGGCTCGGGTCAGCCCCAGCATTTT
cdr3_aa: CALPDMEGSGQPQHF

v_call: TRBV9
j_call: TRBJ2-1
d_call: NA
clone_size: NA
cdr3_nt: TGTGCCAGCAGCGTATCTGCTAGTGTGGCTTACAATGAGCAGTTCTTC
cdr3_aa: CASSVSASVAYNEQFF

v_call: TRBV4-1
j_call: TRBJ1-2
d_call: TRBD1
clone_size: NA
cdr3_nt: TGCGCCAGCAGCCAAGAAGCAGGGGGCAGGGACACCTTC
cdr3_aa: CASSQEAGGRDTF

v_call: TRBV6-6
j_call: TRBJ2-7
d_call: TRBD2
clone_size: NA
cdr3_nt: TGTGCCAGCAGTTTCTCCGGGACTAGAGCCGAGCAGTACTTC
cdr3_aa: CASSFSGTRAEQYF

v_call: TRBV20-1
j_call: TRBJ1-1
d_call: TRBD1
clone_size: NA
cdr3_nt: TGCAGTGCTCTTAGGACAGGGCGGTCTTTCTTT
cdr3_aa: CSALRTGRSFF

v_call: TRBV9
j_call: TRBJ2-1
d_call: NA
clone_size: NA
cdr3_nt: TGTGCCAGCAGCGTAGAGGAGGGAAGGGGCTACAATGAGCAGTTCTTC
cdr3_aa: CASSVEEGRGYNEQFF

v_call: TRBV5-6
j_call: TRBJ1-1
d_call: TRBD1
clone_size: NA
cdr3_nt: TGTGCCAGCAGCTTCGGACAGGGGACAAACACTGAAGCTTTCTTT
cdr3_aa: CASSFGQGTNTEAFF

v_call: TRBV7-3
j_call: TRBJ2-5
d_call: TRBD2
clone_size: NA
cdr3_nt: TGTGCCAGCAGCCCGGGGGGGAGAGAGACCCAGTACTTC
cdr3_aa: CASSPGGRETQYF

v_call: TRBV6-6
j_call: TRBJ2-7
d_call: NA
clone_size: NA
cdr3_nt: TGTGCCAGCAGGACCGGGACTCAGAAACGACACGAGCAGTACTTC
cdr3_aa: CASRTGTQKRHEQYF

v_call: TRBV6-4
j_call: TRBJ2-1
d_call: TRBD2
clone_size: NA
cdr3_nt: TGTGCCAGCAGCCTAGTCGGGACTAGCGGGGGGACTGCCTCCTACAATGAGCAGTTCTTC
cdr3_aa: CASSLVGTSGGTASYNEQFF

v_call: TRBV7-2
j_call: TRBJ2-7
d_call: NA
clone_size: NA
cdr3_nt: TGTGCCAGCAGCTTAAATTTATTCGCGGACTCCGACTCCTACGAGCAGTACTTC
cdr3_aa: CASSLNLFADSDSYEQYF

v_call: TRBV6-1
j_call: TRBJ2-1
d_call: NA
clone_size: NA
cdr3_nt: TGTGCCAGCTCGCCCTGGACAAATGAGCAGTTCTTC
cdr3_aa: CASSPWTNEQFF

v_call: TRBV7-8
j_call: TRBJ2-3
d_call: TRBD2
clone_size: NA
cdr3_nt: TGTGCCAGCAGCCCTAGCGGGGGGGCGGGAGATACGCAGTATTTT
cdr3_aa: CASSPSGGAGDTQYF

v_call: TRBV19
j_call: TRBJ1-2
d_call: NA
clone_size: NA
cdr3_nt: TGTGCCAGTAGACCCTCCCTTTACAGGGTGCTGCACTATGGCTACACCTTC
cdr3_aa: CASRPSLYRVLHYGYTF

v_call: TRBV9
j_call: TRBJ2-2
d_call: TRBD1
clone_size: NA
cdr3_nt: TGTGCCAGCACTCAGGGACAGGGAAACACCGGGGAGCTGTTTTTT
cdr3_aa: CASTQGQGNTGELFF

v_call: TRBV29-1
j_call: TRBJ2-2
d_call: TRBD1
clone_size: NA
cdr3_nt: TGCAGCGCCGGAACGACTGGGACAGCGAACACCGGGGAGCTGTTTTTT
cdr3_aa: CSAGTTGTANTGELFF

v_call: TRBV9
j_call: TRBJ1-6
d_call: TRBD1
clone_size: NA
cdr3_nt: TGTGCCAGCAGCGTAGCTCCAACAGGGGCCGGCTTATGGCCCCTCCACTTT
cdr3_aa: CASSVAPTGAGLWPLHF

v_call: TRBV7-6
j_call: TRBJ2-7
d_call: NA
clone_size: NA
cdr3_nt: TGTGCCAGCAGTAAACAGGGAGGGGACTCCTACGAGCAGTACTTC
cdr3_aa: CASSKQGGDSYEQYF

v_call: TRBV9
j_call: TRBJ1-6
d_call: TRBD1
clone_size: few
cdr3_nt: TGTGCCAGCAGCAAAGAGTGGACAGGGAATTCACCCCTCCACTTT
cdr3_aa: CASSKEWTGNSPLHF

v_call: TRBV9
j_call: TRBJ1-2
d_call: TRBD1
clone_size: NA
cdr3_nt: TGTGCCAGCAGCGACATTCTACAGGGGAACTATGGCTACACCTTC
cdr3_aa: CASSDILQGNYGYTF

v_call: TRBV9
j_call: TRBJ2-7
d_call: TRBD1
clone_size: once
cdr3_nt: TGTGCCAGCAGCGTTGGACAGGGGGCTCTTTTCGGCGAGCAGTACTTC
cdr3_aa: CASSVGQGALFGEQYF

v_call: TRBV5-1
j_call: TRBJ1-2
d_call: TRBD1
clone_size: NA
cdr3_nt: TGCGCCAGCAGGGGGGACAGGGGTGCTGAAGGCTACACCTTC
cdr3_aa: CASRGDRGAEGYTF

v_call: TRBV9
j_call: TRBJ1-5
d_call: NA
clone_size: NA
cdr3_nt: TGTGCCAGCAGCGCGAGAGGGTTCGGCCAGCCCCAGCATTTT
cdr3_aa: CASSARGFGQPQHF